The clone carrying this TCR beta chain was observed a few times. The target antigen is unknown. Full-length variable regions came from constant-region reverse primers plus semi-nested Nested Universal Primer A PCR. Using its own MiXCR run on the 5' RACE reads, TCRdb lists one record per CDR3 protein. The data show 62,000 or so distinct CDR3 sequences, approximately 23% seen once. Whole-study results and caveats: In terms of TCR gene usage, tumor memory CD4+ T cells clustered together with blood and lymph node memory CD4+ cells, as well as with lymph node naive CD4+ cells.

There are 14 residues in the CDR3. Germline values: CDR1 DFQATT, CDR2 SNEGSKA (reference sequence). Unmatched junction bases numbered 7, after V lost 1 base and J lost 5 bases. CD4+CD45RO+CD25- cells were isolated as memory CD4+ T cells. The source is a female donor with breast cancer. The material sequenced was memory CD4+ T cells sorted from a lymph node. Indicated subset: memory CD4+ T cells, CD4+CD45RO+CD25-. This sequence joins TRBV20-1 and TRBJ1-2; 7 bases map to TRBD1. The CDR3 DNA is TGCAGTGCTAGAGTAGACAGGGTGGGGTATGGCTACACCTTC. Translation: CSARVDRVGYGYTF.